This T cell receptor beta chain came from a study of naive and memory T cell subsets. The length of the CDR3 is 13 residues. Germline V gene lookup returns CDR1 SNHLY and CDR2 FYNNEI. The junction had 4 bases not matched to a gene; V was cut back by 2 bases and J by 9 bases. Study observations and caveats: Activation and differentiation may alter RNA-based TCR counts. Over 95% of naive TCR sequences appeared only once after error correction, unlike memory subsets. Naive repertoires, especially CD8, held a few larger clonotypes, possibly memory cells re-expressing CD45RA.

Regarding this clonotype: Its antigen is unknown.

Both TRBC1 and TRBC2 were covered by a beta constant-region primer of two equimolar oligonucleotides. Nested alpha and beta constant-region primers with the SP2 primer drove four PCR rounds on ligated cDNA. TCRdb itself ran the UMI-ligation and nested PCR reads through MiXCR, one entry per CDR3 protein. The table has about 150,000 distinct CDR3 sequences, about 20% seen once; the top ten hold roughly 0.1%. The rearrangement links TRBV2 to TRBJ2-1; 7 nucleotides match TRBD2. Material: naive CD4+ T cells from blood. The clonotype was recovered from a human donor in good health. The CDR3 loop reads CASSESSGGEQFF. In DNA, the CDR3 is TGTGCCAGCAGTGAATCATCGGGAGGTGAGCAGTTCTTC.